This T cell receptor beta chain was captured by sequencing in a study of blood T cell repertoires in COVID-19. On the study more broadly: Samples taken during acute and convalescent COVID-19 were collected in the United States, Italy and Spain. The cDNA or gDNA used as material had been derived from T cells, B-cell-depleted T cells, or PBMCs.

In the study's own analysis: The authors estimated nucleated cell counts from reference gene primer amplification. Data came from immunoSEQ multiplex PCR; TCRdb stores just in-frame clones and leaves some out. V and J calls and clone size come straight from that table; D and trimming were deduced from the DNA. Here the sample spans roughly 120,000 clones, roughly four fifths being singletons. This CDR3 comprises 15 residues. With V trimmed by 6 bases and J by 0 bases, 3 bases remained unmatched. The germline gives CDR1 LNHDA, CDR2 SQIVND (reference sequence). Sequenced sample: peripheral blood. The rearrangement uses TRBV19 and TRBJ1-5, with 9 bases identical to TRBD1. The TCR was taken from a man aged 50 to 59 with acute or convalescent COVID-19. The CDR3 DNA reads as TGTGCCAGTAGGGGACAGGGTGTTAGCAATCAGCCCCAGCATTTT. This encodes CASRGQGVSNQPQHF.